This TCR beta chain was sequenced for a study of Graves' ophthalmopathy and Graves' hyperthyroidism. Points from the study as a whole: The model predicted progression of ophthalmopathy with a sensitivity of about 70%, and its specificity was 72% to 80%. Among thyroid clonotypes expanded above 0.001 frequency, most also appeared in blood.

RNA transcripts yielded amplified TCR beta CDR3 regions. HTBI primers were used in a first-round RT-PCR, which preceded a second-round multiplex PCR. TCRdb called the multiplex PCR reads again in MiXCR, with one record for every CDR3 protein. The profile covers 560,000 or so distinct CDR3 sequences, with less than 40% appearing a single time and around 4% taken by the ten largest. In the case of this clonotype: The target antigen is unknown.

The CDR3 totals 12 residues. Germline assignment: CDR1 KGHSH and CDR2 LQKENI. V lost 1 base to trimming and J lost 6 bases, with 6 bases between them. Eligible hyperthyroidism cases comprised new diagnoses of under 2 months' duration in individuals aged 18 to 65. V gene TRBV18 combines with J gene TRBJ1-2; TRBD1 is a possible D gene (5 bases). The sample was peripheral blood or thyroid tissue (not recorded which). This clonotype was sampled from an adult man with Graves' hyperthyroidism. As DNA, the CDR3 is TGTGCCAGCTCACCACAACAGGATGGCTACACCTTC. Protein sequence: CASSPQQDGYTF.